These 32 T cell receptor beta chains share one sample of origin, sequenced in a study of T cell repertoires in cytomegalovirus infection. In TCRdb, the reads were re-called with MiXCR into one record per CDR3 protein. This table has fewer than 1,000,000 distinct CDR3 sequences, approximately 30% appearing once. No cognate antigen is known for these TCRs. Material: cultured CD8+ T cells from PBMCs, obtained from culture after CMV antigen stimulation. These receptors all stem from a human donor in good health (CMV status not recorded). Some clones in this sample may be carry-over from other donors' samples.

This clonotype was counted at least ten times. The chain uses TRBV7-9 and TRBJ1-3; 7 nucleotides align to TRBD1. The CDR3 is 15 amino acids. V lost 4 bases to trimming and J lost 2 bases; unmatched junction nucleotides: 5. Germline loops: CDR1 SEHNR, CDR2 FQNEAQ (reference sequence). CDR3 sequence (DNA): TGTGCCAGCAGCTCCCCCGGGACAGCTGGAAACACCATATATTTT. Translation gives CASSSPGTAGNTIYF.

V gene TRBV12-3 or TRBV12-4 combines with J gene TRBJ2-1; D perhaps matches TRBD1 (6 bases). V was trimmed by 10 bases and J by 6 bases, leaving 16 bases between them. The CDR3 loop spans 13 amino acids. The CDR3 reads CATAVGATNEQFF. CDR3 sequence (DNA): TGTGCCACCGCCGTGGGGGCCACCAATGAGCAGTTCTTC.

The chain has TRBV11-2 and TRBJ2-1, with 9 bases aligning to TRBD2. The V and J ends lost 0 bases and 7 bases, in that order; junction bases with no gene match: 13. Germline-derived CDR1 and CDR2 are SGHAT and FQNNGV. The length of the CDR3 is 18 residues. The CDR3 reads CASSLDEGSGGPRNEQFF. As DNA, the CDR3 is TGTGCCAGCAGCTTAGATGAGGGTAGCGGGGGCCCCAGGAATGAGCAGTTCTTC.

This sequence joins TRBV15 and TRBJ1-1; D is ambiguous. Trimming shortened V by 0 bases and J by 3 bases, and 14 bases separated the two germline ends. This CDR3 is built from 16 residues. The germline V gene has CDR1 LNHNV and CDR2 YYDKDF (reference sequence). CDR3 coding DNA: TGTGCCACCAGCAGAGATTTAGGTTTCGGCGACACTGAAGCTTTCTTT. It is translated as CATSRDLGFGDTEAFF.

A few counts support this clonotype. Here the CDR3 DNA reads TGTGCCAGCAGTTCCATCGGGAGAAGCAGCTTGAACACTGAAGCTTTCTTT. This encodes CASSSIGRSSLNTEAFF. The genes are TRBV28 and TRBJ1-1; unclear D gene. Germline V gene lookup returns CDR1 MDHEN and CDR2 SYDVKM. V lost 4 bases, J lost 0 bases, and 18 bases lay in between. The CDR3 totals 17 residues.

This chain links TRBV10-3 with TRBJ2-5; 13 positions agree with TRBD2. Germline CDR1 ENHRY, CDR2 SYGVKD. V shed 2 bases, J shed 3 bases, and the junction held 6 bases outside the gene matches. The CDR3 contains 17 residues. CDR3 bases: TGTGCCATCAGTGAGCCACTAGCGGGGGGGCCGAAAGAGACCCAGTACTTC. Its translation: CAISEPLAGGPKETQYF.

The V call is TRBV29-1, the J call TRBJ1-2, with no clear D. The V end lost 6 bases, the J end lost 4 bases, and 9 bases lay between the germline ends. CDR3 length: 11 amino acids. CDR1 and CDR2 (germline): SQVTM, ANQGSEA. This CDR3 is CSVKYLYGYTF. The DNA of the CDR3 is TGCAGCGTGAAATATCTCTATGGCTACACCTTC.

This clonotype was picked up many times. The genes are TRBV4-1 and TRBJ2-1; 11 nucleotides line up with TRBD2. The germline V gene has CDR1 MGHRA and CDR2 YSYEKL. V lost 4 bases to trimming and J lost 8 bases; unmatched junction nucleotides: 7. The CDR3 sequence is 15 residues long. The CDR3 protein is CASSLAGGPRDEQFF. The CDR3 coding sequence is TGCGCCAGCAGCCTAGCGGGGGGGCCGCGTGATGAGCAGTTCTTC.

The chain uses TRBV7-9 and TRBJ2-7; possible D gene TRBD2, 5 bases. Trimming stripped 7 bases from V and 0 bases from J, with 10 bases between. This CDR3 region has 13 residues. Germline V CDR1 and CDR2: SEHNR, FQNEAQ (reference sequence). The CDR3 nucleotides are TGTGCCAGCAACGAGGGCAGCTCCTACGAGCAGTACTTC. Its translation: CASNEGSSYEQYF.

This chain connects TRBV5-1 to TRBJ2-7; D possibly corresponds to TRBD1 (6 bases). From germline, CDR1 is SGHRS and CDR2 YFSETQ. The ends were cut back, 4 bases at V and 2 bases at J, with 16 bases in the middle. The CDR3 length is 15 residues. The CDR3 is CASSPGVKGAYEQYF. In DNA form, the CDR3 reads TGCGCCAGCAGCCCCGGAGTGAAGGGGGCCTACGAGCAGTACTTC.

The rearrangement uses TRBV28 and TRBJ2-7; 7 bases agree with TRBD1. The germline CDR1 and CDR2 sequences are MDHEN and SYDVKM. This CDR3 is 16 amino acids long. The trim removed 3 bases at V and 6 bases at J, leaving 14 bases unmatched. CDR3 residues: CASSLLQGLSLGEQYV. In DNA, the CDR3 is TGTGCCAGCAGTTTGTTACAGGGGCTCTCTCTCGGCGAGCAGTACGTC.

V is TRBV29-1 and J is TRBJ2-7, with D perhaps given as TRBD1 or TRBD2 (6 bases each). The length of the CDR3 is 13 residues. Germline assignment: CDR1 SQVTM and CDR2 ANQGSEA. V lost 3 bases to trimming and J lost 3 bases, with 12 bases between them. The CDR3 here is CSVEGGHLYEQYF. The CDR3 coding sequence is TGCAGCGTTGAGGGGGGACACCTCTACGAGCAGTACTTC.

The chain links TRBV6-2 or TRBV6-3 to TRBJ1-5; D is perhaps TRBD1 (6 bases). V gave up 4 bases and J gave up 3 bases, with 7 bases separating them. The germline gives CDR1 MNHEY, CDR2 SVGEGT. This CDR3 is built from 13 residues. The CDR3 DNA sequence: TGTGCCAGCAGTTGGGACATCAATCAGCCCCAGCATTTT. Protein product: CASSWDINQPQHF.

This chain uses TRBV18 with TRBJ2-1, with D tentatively TRBD1 (6 bases). Germline V lookup: CDR1 KGHSH, CDR2 LQKENI. Trimming shortened V by 3 bases and J by 4 bases, and 16 bases separated the two germline ends. This CDR3 spans 16 amino acids. DNA of the CDR3: TGTGCCAGCTCACCCGTTAAGCTGGGGGCATACAATGAGCAGTTCTTC. As protein: CASSPVKLGAYNEQFF.

This clonotype appeared a few times. The chain couples TRBV6-2 or TRBV6-3 to TRBJ2-2; D gene ambiguous. Trimming removed 6 bases from V and 0 bases from J, with 11 bases in between. Germline V gene sequence: CDR1 MNHEY, CDR2 SVGEGT. The CDR3 extends over 15 amino acids. CDR3 region: CASRLMNANTGELFF. DNA of the CDR3: TGTGCCAGCAGACTCATGAACGCGAACACCGGGGAGCTGTTTTTT.

This clonotype occurred a few times. The chain carries TRBV5-6 and TRBJ2-1; D is unclear. The V end lost 0 bases, the J end lost 3 bases, and 10 bases lay between the germline ends. This CDR3 has 15 amino acids. Germline-derived CDR1 and CDR2 are SGHDT and YYEEEE. This CDR3 reads CASSLGYSDYNEQFF. In DNA form, the CDR3 reads TGTGCCAGCAGCTTGGGGTATTCTGACTACAATGAGCAGTTCTTC.

The CDR3 nucleotides are TGCGCCAGCAGCCAAGATACAGGCAATGAAAAACTGTTTTTT. As protein: CASSQDTGNEKLFF. The V and J genes are TRBV4-3 and TRBJ1-4; D might be TRBD1 (5 bases). Looked up from germline, CDR1 is LGHNA and CDR2 is YSLEER. The V end lost 0 bases, the J end lost 5 bases, and 7 bases lay between the germline ends. This CDR3 comprises 14 residues.

The rearrangement joins TRBV12-3 or TRBV12-4 to TRBJ2-7, with D possibly being TRBD2 (5 bases). Trimming took 7 bases from V and 2 from J, leaving 18 bases between them. The CDR3 sequence is 15 residues long. For the CDR3, the DNA is TGTGCCAGCACCACCAATACCCTCGGGACCTACGAGCAGTACTTC. Amino acid sequence: CASTTNTLGTYEQYF.

The rearrangement uses TRBV9 and TRBJ1-1, with TRBD1 matching 9 bases. The CDR3 spans 16 residues. Trimming cost V 3 bases and J 6 bases; bases outside gene matches: 12. Looked up from germline, CDR1 is SGDLS and CDR2 is YYNGEE. CDR3: CASSATSGDRVAEAFF. CDR3 nucleotides: TGTGCCAGCAGCGCCACCTCGGGGGACAGGGTCGCTGAAGCTTTCTTT.

In its sample, this clonotype was seen a few times. At one end, the junction sequence differs from germline, possibly due to a read error. The genes are TRBV5-6 and TRBJ2-5; D not resolved. In germline, CDR1 is SGHDT, CDR2 YYEEEE. The CDR3 totals 13 residues. CDR3 region: CASSLGHPESQYF. The CDR3 DNA is TGTGCCAGCAGCTTGGGACACCCAGAGAGCCAGTACTTC.

There are a few counts of this clonotype. V gene TRBV27 combines with J gene TRBJ1-4, with 8 positions matching TRBD1. This CDR3 is built from 15 residues. Trimming cost V 5 bases and J 6 bases; bases outside gene matches: 8. Germline V gene data show CDR1 as MNHEY and CDR2 as SMNVEV (reference sequence). CDR3 sequence reads: CASSTHRGIHEKLFF. Here the CDR3 DNA reads TGTGCCAGCAGTACCCACAGGGGGATTCATGAAAAACTGTTTTTT.

Of note for this clonotype: One base away lies a much larger clone, so this may be a sequencing read error. The chain uses TRBV27 and TRBJ1-1, with 8 positions matching TRBD1. Trimming cost V 10 bases and J 5 bases; bases outside gene matches: 9. From germline, CDR1 is MNHEY and CDR2 SMNVEV (reference sequence). The CDR3 is 13 amino acids. The CDR3 here is CAIVTGVGTEAFF. DNA of the CDR3: TGTGCCATTGTGACAGGGGTTGGAACTGAAGCTTTCTTT.

V and J are TRBV12-3 or TRBV12-4 and TRBJ2-3, with D hard to call. V was clipped by 6 bases and J by 0 bases, with 10 bases between them. This CDR3 is 14 amino acids long. Here the CDR3 DNA reads TGTGCCAGCAGCCCGAGCTCTAGCACAGATACGCAGTATTTT. As protein: CASSPSSSTDTQYF.

In this sample, this clonotype turned up a few times. The chain carries TRBV27 and TRBJ1-5, with 7 bases matching TRBD1. The V gene end was trimmed by 8 bases and the J gene end by 0 bases; junction bases not matched to a gene: 7. The CDR3 is made up of 15 amino acids. Germline assignment: CDR1 MNHEY and CDR2 SMNVEV (reference sequence). CDR3 nucleotides: TGTGCCAGCGGGGCCAGGGGGGATAGCAATCAGCCCCAGCATTTT. Encoded protein: CASGARGDSNQPQHF.

This clonotype was seen a handful of times. V and J are TRBV28 and TRBJ2-1, with TRBD2 identical over 8 bases. Germline trimming cut 5 bases from V and 0 bases from J; bases unmatched to any gene: 15. Looked up from germline, CDR1 is MDHEN and CDR2 is SYDVKM. CDR3 length: 19 amino acids. CDR3: CASSTMWRGAPSSYNEQFF. Written as DNA, the CDR3 is TGTGCCAGCAGTACTATGTGGCGGGGGGCCCCCAGCTCCTACAATGAGCAGTTCTTC.

For the CDR3, the DNA is TGTGCCAGCAATGACAGGGGCCTAATTTCACCCCTCCACTTT. Its translation is CASNDRGLISPLHF. The chain couples TRBV5-6 to TRBJ1-6; 8 nucleotides match TRBD1. Germline CDR1 SGHDT, CDR2 YYEEEE. The CDR3 is made up of 14 amino acids. V shed 6 bases, J shed 9 bases, and the junction held 8 bases outside the gene matches.

In this sample, this clonotype turned up a few times. The rearrangement uses TRBV7-6 and TRBJ2-2; a weak D match, TRBD1 (6 bases). The ends were cut back, 1 base at V and 6 bases at J, with 18 bases in the middle. The CDR3 length is 17 residues. Per the germline V gene, CDR1 is SGHVS and CDR2 is FNYEAQ. The CDR3 protein is CASSLEVIQGYAGELFF. The CDR3 nucleotides are TGTGCCAGCAGCTTAGAGGTTATCCAGGGGTACGCCGGGGAGCTGTTTTTT.

The J gene is TRBJ2-1, the V gene TRBV4-1; a possible D gene is TRBD1 (5 bases). Trimming took off 1 base at V and 0 bases at J, with 7 bases between the two ends. Germline CDR1 reads MGHRA; CDR2 reads YSYEKL. This CDR3 spans 15 amino acids. In nucleotides, the CDR3 is TGCGCCAGCAGCCAAGCACAGGACTCCTACAATGAGCAGTTCTTC. Translation: CASSQAQDSYNEQFF.

The CDR3 sequence: CASSLGGDREFF. The CDR3 nucleotides read TGTGCCAGCAGCTTAGGAGGGGACAGGGAGTTCTTC. V gene TRBV7-6 combines with J gene TRBJ2-1, with 9 bases aligning to TRBD1. This CDR3 is built from 12 residues. The trim removed 1 base at V and 14 bases at J, leaving 3 bases unmatched. Germline V gene lookup returns CDR1 SGHVS and CDR2 FNYEAQ.

The chain links TRBV2 to TRBJ1-1, with a weak D call TRBD1 (6 bases). The CDR3 totals 16 residues. The germline V gene encodes CDR1 SNHLY and CDR2 FYNNEI. Trimming left V 6 bases short and J 3 bases short, with 20 bases between. Here the CDR3 reads CASSVQVLGAHTEAFF. The CDR3 nucleotides read TGTGCCAGCAGCGTACAAGTTCTGGGGGCCCACACTGAAGCTTTCTTT.

A few counts support this clonotype. V gene TRBV7-6 combines with J gene TRBJ2-7; TRBD2 agrees at 9 bases. Germline V gene sequence: CDR1 SGHVS, CDR2 FNYEAQ. Germline trimming cut 1 base from V and 4 bases from J; bases unmatched to any gene: 8. The CDR3 sequence is 16 residues long. CDR3 in amino acids: CASSLVADSGGYEQYF. DNA of the CDR3: TGTGCCAGCAGCTTAGTGGCTGACAGCGGGGGGTACGAGCAGTACTTC.

This clonotype occurred many times. J is TRBJ1-1 and V is TRBV7-8, with D perhaps matching TRBD1 (5 bases). The CDR3 totals 15 residues. Trimming removed 5 bases from V and 4 bases from J, with 17 bases in between. Germline V gene data show CDR1 as SGHVS and CDR2 as FQNEAQ. The CDR3, as DNA: TGTGCCAGCAGCCCCTACAGGCGGGTGCCCACTGAAGCTTTCTTT. Amino acids: CASSPYRRVPTEAFF.